A single sample is the source of the 4 T cell receptor beta chains below, sequenced in a study of cytomegalovirus exposure and HLA in healthy donors. Use of 60 Vbeta and 13 Jbeta primers characterized the PCR. Method: immunoSEQ multiplex PCR; TCRdb's copy keeps in-frame clones and lacks some. The repertoire holds approximately 120,000 clones, 81% seen once, with less than 2.5% in the top ten. The sample comprised PBMCs. The source is a woman between 25 and 40 years old in good health and CMV-seronegative.

In DNA, the CDR3 is TGTGCCACAAACTGGGGGGGGACCTCATACGAGCAGTACTTC. It encodes CATNWGGTSYEQYF. This sequence joins TRBV28 and TRBJ2-7; 7 nucleotides agree with TRBD2. The CDR3 runs 14 residues. The ends lost 10 bases at V and 4 bases at J; junction bases unmatched: 13. CDR1 MDHEN and CDR2 SYDVKM come from the germline V gene.

This chain joins TRBV27 and TRBJ1-2; TRBD1 agrees at 9 bases. The germline V gene has CDR1 MNHEY and CDR2 SMNVEV (reference sequence). CDR3 length equals 13 residues. After removal of 7 bases from V and 8 bases from J, the junction contained 8 bases not matched to a gene. The CDR3 region is CASTQTGGGGYTF. In nucleotides, the CDR3 is TGTGCCAGCACCCAGACAGGGGGGGGAGGCTACACCTTC.

The chain combines TRBV25-1 with TRBJ1-1, with 7 bases aligning to TRBD1. Per the germline V gene, CDR1 is MGHDK and CDR2 is SYGVNS. The V segment lost 3 bases and the J segment 4 bases; nucleotides outside the gene matches: 11. There are 16 residues in the CDR3. The chain's CDR3 is CASSDMKGGAFTEAFF. CDR3 DNA sequence: TGTGCCAGCAGTGACATGAAAGGGGGCGCTTTCACTGAAGCTTTCTTT.

In its sample, this clone was seen a few times. This rearrangement joins TRBV28 to TRBJ1-5; D unresolved. Trimming shortened V by 2 bases and J by 3 bases, and 5 bases separated the two germline ends. The germline V gene has CDR1 MDHEN and CDR2 SYDVKM. The CDR3 spans 13 residues. CDR3: CASSLEHNQPQHF. CDR3 DNA: TGTGCCAGCAGTTTAGAGCACAATCAGCCCCAGCATTTT.